What follows are 21 T cell receptor beta chains derived from one specimen sequenced in a study of T cell responses to AZD1222 COVID-19 vaccine. Here immunoSEQ multiplex PCR was the method, and the copy in TCRdb shows in-frame clones only, minus some. The repertoire consists of about 140,000 clones, with around 91% occurring once and the leading ten covering roughly 1.5%. The sequenced sample was peripheral blood, obtained on day 0 of AZD1222 vaccination. These receptors originate from an adult in good health.

CDR3 nucleotide sequence: TGTGCCAGCTCACCATCGAGGGGGGGAGAGACCCAGTACTTC. The encoded protein is CASSPSRGGETQYF. The chain combines TRBV18 with TRBJ2-5; D possibly corresponds to TRBD2 (7 bases). Looked up from germline, CDR1 is KGHSH and CDR2 is LQKENI. Trimming took off 2 bases at V and 4 bases at J, with 11 bases between the two ends. CDR3 length: 14 residues.

This clone was observed once. The CDR3 spells CASSTHTTAFSGRHYEQYF. CDR3 bases: TGTGCCAGCTCCACACACACAACCGCCTTTAGCGGCAGACACTACGAGCAGTACTTC. The chain links TRBV28 to TRBJ2-7; a weak D match, TRBD2 (6 bases). V dropped 8 bases and J dropped 3 bases, with 32 bases sitting between them. This CDR3 has 19 residues. In germline, CDR1 is MDHEN, CDR2 SYDVKM.

The chain is built from TRBV19 and TRBJ1-6; TRBD1 aligns across 9 bases. CDR3 length: 15 residues. Germline V gene sequence: CDR1 LNHDA, CDR2 SQIVND (reference sequence). V lost 9 bases, J lost 10 bases, and 13 bases stayed unmatched. The CDR3 spells CASRDLQGADSPLHF. In DNA form, the CDR3 reads TGTGCCAGCAGGGACCTACAGGGGGCTGACTCACCCCTCCACTTT. Using reference TRBV19 and TRBJ1-6 for the parts outside the CDR3, the full variable domain is DGGITQSPKYLFRKEGQNVTLSCEQNLNHDAMYWYRQDPGQGLRLIYYSQIVNDFQKGDIAEGYSVSREKKESFPLTVTSAQKNPTAFYLCASRDLQGADSPLHFGNGTRLTVT.

The CDR3 reads CASSSSGTSGRHSYNEQFF. As DNA, the CDR3 is TGTGCCAGCAGCTCCTCCGGGACTAGCGGGAGGCACTCCTACAATGAGCAGTTCTTC. The rearrangement uses TRBV7-3 and TRBJ2-1; 15 nucleotides match TRBD2. V gave up 4 bases and J gave up 0 bases; unmatched junction bases: 7. The CDR3 loop spans 19 amino acids. The germline gives CDR1 SGHTA, CDR2 FQGTGA.

The chain links TRBV2 to TRBJ1-5, with D hard to call. The CDR3 spans 16 residues. Germline CDR1 and CDR2: SNHLY and FYNNEI. Trimming pared 7 bases from V and 3 bases from J, leaving 19 bases between. CDR3 sequence: CASTFDAAMLNQPQHF. CDR3 nucleotides: TGTGCCAGCACCTTCGACGCAGCGATGCTCAATCAGCCCCAGCATTTT.

This rearrangement joins TRBV3-1 (or the pseudogene TRBV3-2) to TRBJ2-1; possibly TRBD1 for D (6 bases). The CDR3 extends over 13 amino acids. The germline V and J ends were trimmed by 2 bases and 9 bases, with 11 bases remaining between them. Germline assignment: CDR1 LGHDT and CDR2 YNNKEL (reference sequence). The CDR3 DNA is TGTGCCAGCAGCCAAACAGGGCTGGGTGAGCAGTTCTTC. It translates to CASSQTGLGEQFF.

This clone was counted once. The V gene is TRBV18, the J gene TRBJ1-3; D unclear. The V gene's germline CDR1 is KGHSH and CDR2 LQKENI. V lost 5 bases and J 4 bases, leaving 6 bases between the germline ends. This CDR3 comprises 12 residues. This chain's CDR3 is CASSTEGNTIYF. The CDR3 coding sequence is TGTGCCAGCTCAACTGAGGGAAACACCATATATTTT.

This clone was detected only once. This chain joins TRBV28 and TRBJ2-7; TRBD1 agrees at 7 bases. Germline loops: CDR1 MDHEN, CDR2 SYDVKM. This CDR3 has 12 amino acids. After removal of 10 bases from V and 5 bases from J, the junction contained 8 bases not matched to a gene. CDR3 sequence reads: CATREGAHEQYF. As DNA, the CDR3 is TGTGCCACTCGCGAGGGGGCGCACGAGCAGTACTTC.

V gene TRBV12-3 or TRBV12-4 combines with J gene TRBJ2-5; the D gene is possibly TRBD2 (5 bases). The CDR3 has 13 amino acids. The V end was cut by 5 bases, the J end by 0 bases, with 7 bases between. The DNA for the CDR3 is TGTGCCAGCAGTCGAGGGTACCAAGAGACCCAGTACTTC. It yields the protein CASSRGYQETQYF.

The chain has TRBV30 and TRBJ2-7; tentatively, D is TRBD1 (5 bases). V was pared by 3 bases and J by 3 bases, with 15 bases between. This CDR3 comprises 14 residues. Germline-derived CDR1 and CDR2 are GTSNPN and SVGIG (reference sequence). The CDR3 nucleotides are TGTGCCTGGAGCGTGAGTGCAGGGTTCTACGAGCAGTACTTC. Protein sequence: CAWSVSAGFYEQYF.

The chain recombines TRBV5-6 with TRBJ2-1; 10 nucleotides agree with TRBD1. CDR1 SGHDT and CDR2 YYEEEE come from the germline V gene. The CDR3 is 16 residues long. V trimming: 5 bases; J trimming: 9 bases; junction bases outside the gene matches: 14. CDR3 DNA: TGTGCCAGCAGTTCCCCCGCCGGGACAGGGGACCTTGAGCAGTTCTTC. This encodes CASSSPAGTGDLEQFF.

The genes are TRBV3-1 (or the pseudogene TRBV3-2) and TRBJ1-1, with D perhaps TRBD1 (5 bases). The CDR3 covers 13 residues. Germline lookup yields CDR1 LGHDT and CDR2 YNNKEL (reference sequence). V shed 2 bases and J shed 5 bases, with 9 bases lying between them. The CDR3 protein is CASSQSGGTEAFF. CDR3 bases: TGTGCCAGCAGCCAATCGGGGGGGACTGAAGCTTTCTTT.

This chain connects TRBV12-3 or TRBV12-4 to TRBJ2-3; no reliable D call. Trimming pared 6 bases from V and 2 bases from J, leaving 9 bases between. This CDR3 spans 13 amino acids. In DNA form, the CDR3 reads TGTGCCAGCAGCCCCCAAACCACAGATACGCAGTATTTT. The encoded protein is CASSPQTTDTQYF.

The V call is TRBV11-1, the J call TRBJ2-2, with D perhaps matching TRBD1 (5 bases). CDR3 size: 15 residues. V was trimmed by 5 bases and J by 7 bases, leaving 17 bases between them. Germline V lookup: CDR1 SGHAT, CDR2 FQDESV (reference sequence). CDR3 nucleotide sequence: TGTGCCAGCAGCCCCGGAATGGGAAGGGGCGGGGAGCTGTTTTTT. This encodes CASSPGMGRGGELFF.

This clone was recorded once. The J gene is TRBJ2-7, the V gene TRBV18; D is unresolved. CDR3 length: 14 residues. The germline V and J ends were trimmed by 0 bases and 2 bases, with 8 bases remaining between them. Germline assignment: CDR1 KGHSH and CDR2 LQKENI. CDR3 DNA sequence: TGTGCCAGCTCACCACCAGGGCACACCTACGAGCAGTACTTC. Protein product: CASSPPGHTYEQYF.

The rearrangement uses TRBV19 and TRBJ1-1; D is perhaps TRBD1 (5 bases). Looked up from germline, CDR1 is LNHDA and CDR2 is SQIVND (reference sequence). Trimming cost V 3 bases and J 10 bases, with 18 bases left between them. The length of the CDR3 is 14 residues. This CDR3 reads CASSMTGTGFRAFF. The CDR3 bases are TGTGCCAGTAGTATGACGGGGACGGGGTTTAGAGCTTTCTTT.

The gene calls are TRBV30 and TRBJ1-2, with 8 bases that match TRBD1. The J segment lost 1 base and the V segment lost 2 bases, leaving 6 bases of the junction unmatched. This CDR3 is built from 15 residues. The V gene's germline CDR1 is GTSNPN and CDR2 SVGIG (reference sequence). As DNA, the CDR3 is TGTGCCTGGAGTACAGGACAGGGAGGTAACTATGGCTACACCTTC. As protein: CAWSTGQGGNYGYTF.

J is TRBJ1-5 and V is TRBV12-3 or TRBV12-4; tentatively, D is TRBD1 (5 bases). V lost 8 bases, J lost 4 bases, and 12 bases lay in between. The CDR3 covers 13 residues. The CDR3 bases are TGTGCCAGCCAAAGAGAGGGGAATCAGCCCCAGCATTTT. Translating it yields CASQREGNQPQHF.

In its sample, this clone was seen once. This chain connects TRBV29-1 to TRBJ1-1; TRBD1 matches at 8 bases. This CDR3 is 13 amino acids long. J was trimmed by 1 base and V by 7 bases; bases with no gene match: 5. CDR1 and CDR2 from the germline V gene are SQVTM and ANQGSEA. The CDR3 DNA sequence: TGCAGCGCCCGGACAGGGCAGAACACTGAAGCTTTCTTT. Translating gives CSARTGQNTEAFF. The whole variable domain, filled in from reference TRBV29-1 and TRBJ1-1, reads SAVISQKPSRDICQRGTSLTIQCQVDSQVTMMFWYRQQPGQSLTLIATANQGSEATYESGFVIDKFPISRPNLTFSTLTVSNMSPEDSSIYLCSARTGQNTEAFFGQGTRLTVV.

The chain combines TRBV7-3 with TRBJ2-5, with a weak D call TRBD1 (5 bases). Trimming left V 4 bases short and J 0 bases short, with 9 bases between. The CDR3 runs 14 residues. The germline V gene has CDR1 SGHTA and CDR2 FQGTGA. Here the CDR3 reads CASSSDTDQETQYF. The DNA of the CDR3 is TGTGCCAGCAGCTCGGACACCGACCAAGAGACCCAGTACTTC. Using reference TRBV7-3 and TRBJ2-5 for the parts outside the CDR3, the full variable domain is GAGVSQTPSNKVTEKGKYVELRCDPISGHTALYWYRQSLGQGPEFLIYFQGTGAADDSGLPNDRFFAVRPEGSVSTLKIQRTERGDSAVYLCASSSDTDQETQYFGPGTRLLVL.

V gene TRBV11-2 combines with J gene TRBJ1-1; 7 bases align to TRBD1. CDR1 is SGHAT, CDR2 FQNNGV, per germline. The V and J ends lost 6 bases and 11 bases, in that order; junction bases with no gene match: 6. The CDR3 is made up of 11 amino acids. The CDR3 bases are TGTGCCAGCAGTTACAGGGGTGAGGCTTTCTTT. It specifies CASSYRGEAFF.